Following are 26 T cell receptor beta chains from one sample sequenced in a study of T-cell reconstitution after alpha-beta-depleted transplantation in children. A TCRbeta library incorporating unique molecular identifiers was prepared. One entry per CDR3 protein results from TCRdb running MiXCR on the PCR reads. The sample consists of about 640,000 distinct CDR3 sequences, approximately 16% of them appearing once. The sequencing used PBMCs from the stem cell graft donor, collected from the stem cell graft. These receptors all stem from a human donor who donated a stem cell graft to a child with acute myeloid leukemia.

This clonotype showed up just a few times. CDR3 nucleotide sequence: TGCAGTGCTAGAGATGCCGGACAGGGGGCGCGATTTACCAAAAACATTCAGTACTTC. This encodes CSARDAGQGARFTKNIQYF. The V call is TRBV20-1, the J call TRBJ2-4; 11 nucleotides agree with TRBD1. The V gene end was trimmed by 0 bases and the J gene end by 2 bases; junction bases not matched to a gene: 12. The CDR3 is 19 amino acids. CDR1 is DFQATT and CDR2 is SNEGSKA in the germline V gene (reference sequence).

This clonotype was picked up many times. Here the CDR3 reads CSARIQGTGNQPQHF. CDR3 bases: TGCAGTGCTAGAATTCAGGGGACCGGCAATCAGCCCCAGCATTTT. The rearrangement joins TRBV20-1 to TRBJ1-5; the D gene is possibly TRBD1 (6 bases). The CDR3 runs 15 residues. Trimming removed 2 bases at V and 2 bases at J, with 13 bases between. Per the germline V gene, CDR1 is DFQATT and CDR2 is SNEGSKA (reference sequence).

This clonotype has at least ten counts. The chain has TRBV6-2 or TRBV6-3 and TRBJ1-1; 7 bases align to TRBD1. This CDR3 spans 17 amino acids. V was pared by 2 bases and J by 4 bases, with 13 bases of the junction left unmatched. Germline V gene lookup returns CDR1 MNHEY and CDR2 SVGEGT. CDR3 nucleotides: TGTGCCAGCAGTTACGGGGTAAGGGGGCGCGGTGGCACTGAAGCTTTCTTT. Translation: CASSYGVRGRGGTEAFF.

This clonotype has ten or more counts. This chain uses TRBV29-1 with TRBJ2-6; 9 positions match TRBD1. This CDR3 is 17 amino acids long. CDR1 and CDR2 from the germline V gene are SQVTM and ANQGSEA. With 5 bases clipped from V and 1 base from J, the junction kept 9 bases outside the gene matches. The CDR3 spells CSVQIGQGTSGANVLTF. The CDR3 bases are TGCAGCGTTCAAATAGGACAGGGGACTTCTGGGGCCAACGTCCTGACTTTC.

The CDR3 DNA is TGTGCCAGCAGCTGGACGAGTGGCTACACCTTC. Amino acid sequence: CASSWTSGYTF. V usage is TRBV6-2 or TRBV6-3 and J usage is TRBJ1-2; no firm D call. CDR3 length: 11 residues. CDR1 MNHEY and CDR2 SVGEGT come from the germline V gene. Trimming left V 6 bases short and J 7 bases short, with 9 bases between.

This clonotype has ten or more counts. The rearrangement uses TRBV5-1 and TRBJ1-5; no firm D call. CDR3 size: 15 residues. V was clipped by 1 base and J by 0 bases, with 8 bases between them. Germline lookup yields CDR1 SGHRS and CDR2 YFSETQ. The CDR3 nucleotides are TGCGCCAGCAGCTTGTTCGGAGATAGCAATCAGCCCCAGCATTTT. This encodes CASSLFGDSNQPQHF.

Details on this clonotype: A single base separates this from a much larger clone, so it may be a read error. The rearrangement links TRBV9 to TRBJ2-1; D is possibly TRBD1 (7 bases). CDR3 size: 14 residues. CDR1 and CDR2 (germline): SGDLS, YYNGEE. The CDR3, as DNA: TGTGCCAGCAGCCCTCAGGGGGACTTTAATGACCAGTTCTTC. Translated: CASSPQGDFNDQFF. Full variable domain (rest looked up from reference TRBV9 and TRBJ2-1): DSGVTQTPKHLITATGQRVTLRCSPRSGDLSVYWYQQSLDQGLQFLIQYYNGEERAKGNILERFSAQQFPDLHSELNLSSLELGDSALYFCASSPQGDFNDQFFGPGTRLTVL.

The V call is TRBV4-1, the J call TRBJ1-1, with a weak D call TRBD1 (6 bases). CDR1 MGHRA and CDR2 YSYEKL come from the germline V gene. V gave up 0 bases and J gave up 5 bases, with 13 bases separating them. The CDR3 is 15 residues long. The CDR3 DNA sequence: TGCGCCAGCAGCCAAGATCGCCAGGGGAGGACTGAAGCTTTCTTT. Translation gives CASSQDRQGRTEAFF.

This clonotype was seen only a few times. The CDR3 DNA reads TGTGCCACCAGTGATCAAGGAAGGGGAACAGATACGCAGTATTTT. Translating it yields CATSDQGRGTDTQYF. The chain joins TRBV24-1 to TRBJ2-3; maybe TRBD1 (5 bases). The CDR3 totals 15 residues. CDR1 is KGHDR and CDR2 is SFDVKD in the germline V gene. The V and J ends lost 3 bases and 3 bases respectively, with 12 bases between them.

This clonotype was observed a few times. The J gene is TRBJ1-5, the V gene TRBV6-2 or TRBV6-3; D is possibly TRBD1 (6 bases). The CDR3 consists of 14 residues. Germline lookup yields CDR1 MNHEY and CDR2 SVGEGT. V was cut by 6 bases and J by 7 bases, with 16 bases left in between. The CDR3 reads CASSSGQKAQPQHF. The CDR3 DNA is TGTGCCAGCAGCTCCGGACAGAAAGCCCAGCCCCAGCATTTT.

Many counts were recorded for this clonotype. This chain uses TRBV12-3 or TRBV12-4 with TRBJ2-3; D not certain. The CDR3 totals 12 residues. The V end lost 4 bases, the J end lost 7 bases, and 9 bases lay between the germline ends. The CDR3 sequence: CASSYYQHTQYF. DNA of the CDR3: TGTGCCAGCAGTTATTACCAGCATACGCAGTATTTT.

This clonotype was counted ten times or more. The chain carries TRBV15 and TRBJ2-5, with 7 bases identical to TRBD1. CDR1 LNHNV and CDR2 YYDKDF come from the germline V gene (reference sequence). The junction had 7 bases not matched to a gene; V was cut back by 7 bases and J by 5 bases. CDR3 size: 13 residues. CDR3: CATKYRGAETQYF. Here the CDR3 DNA reads TGTGCCACCAAATACAGGGGAGCGGAGACCCAGTACTTC.

This clonotype was observed at least ten times. The J gene is TRBJ2-1, the V gene TRBV20-1; 14 positions agree with TRBD2. The CDR3 covers 16 residues. Germline CDR1 and CDR2: DFQATT and SNEGSKA (reference sequence). This CDR3 reads CSPGLAGEYSYNEQFF. The CDR3, as DNA: TGCAGCCCGGGACTAGCGGGGGAATATTCCTACAATGAGCAGTTCTTC.

This clonotype came up many times. The V and J genes are TRBV7-2 and TRBJ1-1; D is ambiguous. Germline V gene lookup returns CDR1 SGHTA and CDR2 FQGNSA. With 5 bases removed from V and 1 base from J, the gap between germline ends came to 5 bases. This CDR3 is built from 12 residues. CDR3 region: CASSTSNTEAFF. For the CDR3, the DNA is TGTGCCAGCAGCACCTCGAACACTGAAGCTTTCTTT.

This clonotype was observed at least ten times. The CDR3 sequence is CSAKPGTGVMNTEAFF. In nucleotides, the CDR3 is TGCAGTGCTAAACCCGGGACAGGGGTTATGAACACTGAAGCTTTCTTT. The V and J genes are TRBV20-1 and TRBJ1-1; TRBD1 matches 10 bases. The CDR3 has 16 amino acids. Germline CDR1 and CDR2: DFQATT and SNEGSKA (reference sequence). After removal of 4 bases from V and 0 bases from J, the junction contained 8 bases not matched to a gene.

This clonotype was counted a few times. The rearrangement uses TRBV12-5 and TRBJ2-1; D might be TRBD1 or TRBD2, each matching 6 bases. Deletions cut 5 bases from V and 2 bases from J, with 13 bases between. The CDR3 length is 15 residues. Germline-derived CDR1 and CDR2 are LGHNT and FRNRAP. The CDR3 DNA sequence: TGTGCTAGTGGTCAAGGGGGGATCGCCTACAATGAGCAGTTCTTC. Protein sequence: CASGQGGIAYNEQFF. The whole variable domain, remainder taken from reference TRBV12-5 and TRBJ2-1, is DARVTQTPRHKVTEMGQEVTMRCQPILGHNTVFWYRQTMMQGLELLAYFRNRAPLDDSGMPKDRFSAEMPDATLATLKIQPSEPRDSAVYFCASGQGGIAYNEQFFGPGTRLTVL.

This clonotype was seen repeatedly, ten times or more. The chain recombines TRBV7-2 with TRBJ2-5, with D perhaps matching TRBD1 (6 bases). V gave up 1 base and J gave up 2 bases, with 11 bases separating them. Looked up from germline, CDR1 is SGHTA and CDR2 is FQGNSA. The CDR3 spans 15 residues. The DNA for the CDR3 is TGTGCCAGCAGCTTAGTCTGGGGGCGGCAAGAGACCCAGTACTTC. This translates into CASSLVWGRQETQYF.

This clonotype has a count of ten or more. The rearrangement uses TRBV20-1 and TRBJ2-3; TRBD1 or TRBD2 may be the D gene (6 bases each). Per the germline V gene, CDR1 is DFQATT and CDR2 is SNEGSKA (reference sequence). The CDR3 is 15 amino acids. Trimming stripped 1 base from V and 0 bases from J, with 11 bases between. Here the CDR3 reads CSARVGGRSTDTQYF. The DNA for the CDR3 is TGCAGTGCTAGAGTGGGGGGCCGTAGCACAGATACGCAGTATTTT.

The V gene is TRBV2, the J gene TRBJ2-7; TRBD2 aligns across 10 bases. Germline assignment: CDR1 SNHLY and CDR2 FYNNEI. V shed 3 bases, J shed 2 bases, and the junction held 4 bases outside the gene matches. CDR3 size: 15 residues. In nucleotides, the CDR3 is TGTGCCAGCAGTGAGCTACTAGCGGGGACCTACGAGCAGTACTTC. Protein product: CASSELLAGTYEQYF.

This clonotype was picked up many times. The genes are TRBV12-3 or TRBV12-4 and TRBJ2-2, with D unclear. V was clipped by 3 bases and J by 5 bases, with 4 bases between them. The CDR3 has 12 residues. The DNA for the CDR3 is TGTGCCAGCAGTTTCGGAACCGGGGAGCTGTTTTTT. It codes for CASSFGTGELFF.

In this sample, this clonotype turned up many times. This rearrangement joins TRBV6-2 or TRBV6-3 to TRBJ1-1; 7 positions agree with TRBD1. This CDR3 has 20 residues. The J segment lost 2 bases and the V segment lost 0 bases, leaving 18 bases of the junction unmatched. CDR1 and CDR2 from the germline V gene are MNHEY and SVGEGT. As DNA, the CDR3 is TGTGCCAGCAGTTACTCGAGAAGGGGGCCGAGGACAGGTGTCAACACTGAAGCTTTCTTT. This gives the protein CASSYSRRGPRTGVNTEAFF.

This clonotype was recorded many times. The chain carries TRBV7-2 and TRBJ2-1; possible D gene TRBD2, 7 bases. Per the germline V gene, CDR1 is SGHTA and CDR2 is FQGNSA. The CDR3 totals 16 residues. The V and J ends lost 4 bases and 8 bases respectively, with 21 bases between them. The CDR3 sequence is CASSWTSRGARDEQFF. The DNA of the CDR3 is TGTGCCAGCAGCTGGACTAGTCGGGGGGCCCGGGATGAGCAGTTCTTC. The full variable domain, in which reference TRBV7-2 and TRBJ2-1 provide the parts outside the CDR3, is GAGVSQSPSNKVTEKGKDVELRCDPISGHTALYWYRQSLGQGLEFLIYFQGNSAPDKSGLPSDRFSAERTGGSVSTLTIQRTQQEDSAVYLCASSWTSRGARDEQFFGPGTRLTVL.

The V and J genes are TRBV15 and TRBJ2-2; D is ambiguous. The germline gives CDR1 LNHNV, CDR2 YYDKDF (reference sequence). The length of the CDR3 is 15 residues. V was shortened by 0 bases and J by 3 bases, with 8 bases between the two germline ends. As DNA, the CDR3 is TGTGCCACCAGCAGAGACAGGTCCCACACCGGGGAGCTGTTTTTT. Amino acid sequence: CATSRDRSHTGELFF.

This clonotype has only a few counts. The genes are TRBV15 and TRBJ1-6; no definite D call. The ends were cut back, 4 bases at V and 7 bases at J, with 8 bases in the middle. The CDR3 runs 13 residues. The germline CDR1 and CDR2 sequences are LNHNV and YYDKDF (reference sequence). The CDR3 bases are TGTGCCACCAGCATAAATAGAAATTCACCCCTCCACTTT. It encodes CATSINRNSPLHF.

This clonotype was seen only a few times. This chain links TRBV9 with TRBJ2-3; 8 bases map to TRBD2. V was pared by 2 bases and J by 3 bases, with 5 bases of the junction left unmatched. In germline, CDR1 is SGDLS, CDR2 YYNGEE. The CDR3 extends over 15 amino acids. CDR3 residues: CASSVRGGGTDTQYF. The CDR3 coding sequence is TGTGCCAGCAGCGTTCGGGGGGGCGGTACAGATACGCAGTATTTT. Together with reference TRBV9 and TRBJ2-3, the CDR3 gives the full variable domain: DSGVTQTPKHLITATGQRVTLRCSPRSGDLSVYWYQQSLDQGLQFLIQYYNGEERAKGNILERFSAQQFPDLHSELNLSSLELGDSALYFCASSVRGGGTDTQYFGPGTRLTVL.

This clonotype was counted at least ten times. The genes are TRBV20-1 and TRBJ2-7; D is perhaps TRBD1 or TRBD2 (5 bases each). Germline lookup yields CDR1 DFQATT and CDR2 SNEGSKA (reference sequence). The CDR3 is 15 amino acids. Between the trimmed V and J ends, which lost 0 bases and 3 bases, there was a span of 15 bases. The CDR3 reads CSARDPGSRVYEQYF. As DNA, the CDR3 is TGCAGTGCTAGAGATCCAGGGAGTCGAGTCTACGAGCAGTACTTC.